This T cell receptor (beta chain) was retrieved from a study of blood T cell repertoires in COVID-19. This clone was picked up one time. Sequenced by immunoSEQ multiplex PCR; TCRdb stores in-frame clones only, minus some. The sample consists of approximately 150,000 clones, roughly 84% of them appearing once. The clonotype was recovered from a man aged 60 to 75 with active or convalescent COVID-19. The sequenced sample consisted of peripheral blood.

The CDR3 region is CASSETAGTTLYGYTF. CDR3 nucleotide sequence: TGCGCCAGCAGTGAAACAGCAGGAACGACACTCTATGGCTACACCTTC. V and J are TRBV10-2 and TRBJ1-2; D is ambiguous. This CDR3 is 16 amino acids long. V lost 3 bases, J lost 4 bases, and 18 bases lay in between. Per the germline V gene, CDR1 is WSHSY and CDR2 is SAAADI.